The sample holds one count of the clone carrying this T cell receptor beta chain. The antigen is unknown. These data come from a study of T-cell memory formation after mild COVID-19. Study-wide findings and caveats: Within pre-infection memory, some responding clones were found, suggesting cross-reactive memory joined.

5'RACE with constant-segment primers built TCRalpha and TCRbeta cDNA libraries with UMIs. TCRdb processed the 5' RACE reads anew with MiXCR; each CDR3 protein has one entry. The data show hundreds of thousands of distinct CDR3 sequences, roughly 15% seen once. Trimming took 2 bases from V and 4 from J, leaving 10 bases between them. CDR3 length equals 14 residues. Germline V gives CDR1 SGHTA, CDR2 FQGNSA. This receptor was identified in a young man who had mild COVID-19 (a few samples of this study predate the infection). Cell type and time point are not known. The gene calls are TRBV7-2 and TRBJ2-3; possible D gene TRBD1, 6 bases. The sample comprised PBMCs or a T cell subset sorted from them (not recorded which). The CDR3 reads CASSLLQGPDTQYF. CDR3 nucleotides: TGTGCCAGCAGCTTACTACAGGGCCCAGATACGCAGTATTTT.